This paragraph covers one TCR beta chain sequence. CDR1 and CDR2 from the germline V gene are LNHDA and SQIVND (reference sequence). This CDR3 is built from 13 residues. Between the trimmed V and J ends, which lost 2 bases and 9 bases, there was a span of 12 bases. The data were obtained in a study of control samples from healthy donors and cancer patients. Using immunoSEQ multiplex PCR, the repertoire was profiled, and TCRdb retains in-frame clones only, with some absent. Of around 92,000 clones in the sample, about four fifths were seen once. The TCR comes from a man aged 55 to 70 in good health. The V gene is TRBV19, the J gene TRBJ2-3; D is perhaps TRBD2 (5 bases). Sequencing input: blood. CDR3 sequence: CASSIKSGATQYF. The CDR3 bases are TGTGCCAGTAGTATAAAAAGCGGTGCGACGCAGTATTTT.